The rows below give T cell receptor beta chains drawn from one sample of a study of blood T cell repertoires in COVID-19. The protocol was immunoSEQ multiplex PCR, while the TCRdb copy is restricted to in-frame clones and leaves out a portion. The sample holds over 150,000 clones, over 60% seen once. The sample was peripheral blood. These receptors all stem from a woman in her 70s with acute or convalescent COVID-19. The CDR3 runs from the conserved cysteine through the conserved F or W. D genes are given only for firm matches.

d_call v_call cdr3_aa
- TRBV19 CASSPSPGDQGEQYF
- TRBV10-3 CAISERGGAMNSPLHF
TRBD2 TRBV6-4 CASSDSLTSGNNIQIQETQYF
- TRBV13 CASSLLRRRTDTQYF
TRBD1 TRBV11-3 CASSLGTEADTQYF
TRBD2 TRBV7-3 CASSLGGGGNIQYF
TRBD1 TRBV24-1 CATSDRGQGAQETQYF
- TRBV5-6 CASSLVFRAQETQYF
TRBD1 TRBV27 CASSLRQGARWETQYF
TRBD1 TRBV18 CASSPRPGQGATYNEQFF
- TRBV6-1 CASSDPGKPQHF
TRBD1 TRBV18 CASSHPTGTGSSYNEQFF
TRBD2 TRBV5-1 CASSAATSGNADTQYF
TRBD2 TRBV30 CAWSELAVLTDTQYF
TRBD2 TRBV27 CASMGLGEFTDTQYF
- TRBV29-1 CSVEVPGINTYEQYF
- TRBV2 CASSVGGRPNEKLFF
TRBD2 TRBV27 CASSLAVTSGYTGELFF
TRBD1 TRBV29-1 CSVSGQGALTGELFF
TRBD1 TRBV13 CASSLAGGTGGVFGETQYF
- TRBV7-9 CASSPGSDTQYF
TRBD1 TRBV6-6 CASSSGDREKLFF
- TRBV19 CASSIAVNTGELFF
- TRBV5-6 CASSFPGEGNEQFF
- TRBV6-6 CASSYSIGRVETQYF
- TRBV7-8 CASSKGLADTQYF
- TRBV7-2 CASSSRRGATNEKLFF
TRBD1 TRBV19 CASSQTGVQPQHF
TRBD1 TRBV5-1 CASSLGGQRTDTQYF
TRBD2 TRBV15 CATSRLLAGGQDTQYF
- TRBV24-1 CATSDSQRNTDTQYF
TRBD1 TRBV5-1 CASTGQGMNTEAFF
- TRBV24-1 CATSDPSAGMNTEAFF
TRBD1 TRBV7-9 CASSFGDRGMAEKLFF
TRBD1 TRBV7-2 CASSSTGGLGYGYTF
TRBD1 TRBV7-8 CASSLERIRDRSGYTF
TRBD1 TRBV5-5 CASSPQGFGDQPQHF
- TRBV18 CASSPSNEQTGELFF
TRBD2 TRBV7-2 CASSLLAPGTSVYNEQFF
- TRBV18 CASSPPQGGGYEQYF
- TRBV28 CASSYAGQPQHF
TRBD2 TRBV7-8 CASSLARVAGSGNQETQYF
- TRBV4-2 CASSQDRGGYEQFF
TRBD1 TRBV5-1 CASSRAGQGNEKLFF
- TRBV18 CASSQGQIGNTIYF
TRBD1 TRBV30 CAWSTGGNQPQHF
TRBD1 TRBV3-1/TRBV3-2 CASSSRGKGGELFF
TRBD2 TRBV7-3 CASSSASGSINEQFF
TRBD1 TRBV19 CASKGALTANYGYTF